A selection of T cell receptor beta chains follows, all from one sample in a study of human T cells and chemical hapten exposure. One entry per CDR3 protein results from TCRdb running MiXCR on the 5' RACE reads. The sample contains over 95,000 distinct CDR3 sequences, roughly 18% of which appear only once. The receptors here all came from a human donor in good health. CDR3s include the opening cysteine and the closing phenylalanine or tryptophan. Part of the rows lack a size; the others show once, few, many or a class for expanded clones.

V: TRBV20-1
J: TRBJ2-7
size: many
CDR3: CSAPPTGGPYEQYF

V: TRBV15
J: TRBJ1-2
size: once
CDR3: CATSTGTVPNGYTF

V: TRBV11-1
J: TRBJ1-1
size: few
CDR3: CASSLAGARITEAFF

V: TRBV11-2
J: TRBJ1-5
size: NA
CDR3: CASSVGGAGNQPQHF

V: TRBV4-1
J: TRBJ2-5
size: NA
CDR3: CASSQSLGLERRGTQYF

V: TRBV7-3
J: TRBJ2-3
size: few
CDR3: CASSLGPGLASTDTQYF

V: TRBV6-5
J: TRBJ2-1
size: few
CDR3: CASSHRDSQGCF

V: TRBV11-2
J: TRBJ2-7
size: NA
CDR3: CASSLGGGSEQYF

V: TRBV28
J: TRBJ2-4
size: few
CDR3: CASSLFQGNVYF

V: TRBV2
J: TRBJ1-4
size: few
CDR3: CASTGTVINEKLFF

V: TRBV3-1
J: TRBJ1-1
size: NA
CDR3: CASSTGPPRDTEAFF

V: TRBV13
J: TRBJ2-3
size: NA
CDR3: CASSLVGRFGIVRSTDTQYF

V: TRBV9
J: TRBJ2-3
size: few
CDR3: CASSVNLLGTDTQYF

V: TRBV3-1
J: TRBJ2-4
size: NA
CDR3: CASSPLPTLAKNIQYF

V: TRBV30
J: TRBJ2-3
size: NA
CDR3: CAWSLAESTDTQYF

V: TRBV6-5
J: TRBJ2-3
size: NA
CDR3: CASFDGWGDTQYF

V: TRBV29-1
J: TRBJ2-3
size: NA
CDR3: CSVDPQSTDTQYF

V: TRBV6-1
J: TRBJ2-7
size: NA
CDR3: CASVLLAGTYEQYF